Sequencing of this TCR beta chain was carried out in a study of response to subunit inactivated influenza vaccine. Study findings and constraints: The authors put forward the suggestion that each seasonal influenza vaccination may bring in only a limited number of new T cells.

CDR1 MDHEN and CDR2 SYDVKM come from the germline V gene. The CDR3 covers 14 residues. Trimming removed 2 bases at V and 9 bases at J, with 16 bases between. TCRdb re-called the RT-PCR reads with MiXCR, one entry per CDR3 protein. Of some 570,000 distinct CDR3 sequences listed, around 11% are singletons. As regards this clonotype: Its matching antigen is unknown.

This sample was also put to use in a study of T cells expressing NK-cell markers. Turning to that study: As the method of synthesis, 5'RACE template switching with UMIs yielded TCR beta cDNA. In about six donors, dominant NKG2C+ clonotypes were roughly 1.0-7.5% of CD8+ T cells. These clonotypes additionally ranked first within the CD3+CD56-NKG2C+ fraction of a few donors.

This sample comprised PBMCs from blood, obtained on the day of vaccination. The chain recombines TRBV28 with TRBJ1-1, with D tentatively TRBD1 (5 bases). The TCR was taken from a man aged 50-60 years who received an inactivated influenza vaccine. CDR3 in DNA: TGTGCCAGCAGTTTAGGGGGGTCTAAAAACAAAGCTTTCTTT. It codes for CASSLGGSKNKAFF. Combining the CDR3 with reference TRBV28 and TRBJ1-1 gives the whole variable domain DVKVTQSSRYLVKRTGEKVFLECVQDMDHENMFWYRQDPGLGLRLIYFSYDVKMKEKGDIPEGYSVSREKKERFSLILESASTNQTSMYLCASSLGGSKNKAFFGQGTRLTVV.